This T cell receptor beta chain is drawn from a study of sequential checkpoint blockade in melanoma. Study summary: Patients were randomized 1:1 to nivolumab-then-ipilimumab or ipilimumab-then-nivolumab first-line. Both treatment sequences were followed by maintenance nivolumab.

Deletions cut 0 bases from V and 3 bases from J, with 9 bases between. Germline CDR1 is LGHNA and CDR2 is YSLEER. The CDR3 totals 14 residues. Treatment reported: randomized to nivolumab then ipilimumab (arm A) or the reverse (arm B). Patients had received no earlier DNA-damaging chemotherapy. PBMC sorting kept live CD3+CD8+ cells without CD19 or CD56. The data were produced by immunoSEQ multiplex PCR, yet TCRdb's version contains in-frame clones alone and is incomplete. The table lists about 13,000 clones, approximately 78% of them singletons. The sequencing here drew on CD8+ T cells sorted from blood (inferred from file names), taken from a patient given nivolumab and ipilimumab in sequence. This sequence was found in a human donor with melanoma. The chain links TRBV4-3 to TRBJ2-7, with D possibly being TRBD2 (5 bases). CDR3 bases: TGCGCCAGCAGCCAAGACCGGACTGTCTACGAGCAGTACTTC. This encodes CASSQDRTVYEQYF.